This T cell receptor beta chain appears in the sequencing data of a study of T cells in Graves' hyperthyroidism and ophthalmopathy. The study's findings and limits: By a 13 V-J model, ophthalmopathy was set apart from stable hyperthyroidism. Blood also held most thyroid clonotypes expanded beyond 0.001. Model-based prediction identified ophthalmopathy a median roughly six months prior to its onset.

RNA transcripts yielded amplified TCR beta CDR3 regions. HTBI primers were used for first-round RT-PCR of the TCR CDR3. TCRdb processed the multiplex PCR reads anew with MiXCR; each CDR3 protein has one entry. The data hold 600,000 to 850,000 distinct CDR3 sequences, with under 20% observed a single time. Diagnosis relied on clinical symptoms, serum thyroxine and TRAb, thyroid ultrasound and orbital computed tomography. With respect to this clonotype: Its cognate antigen is unknown. A much larger clone lies one base from this, so it may be a read error.

Germline V gives CDR1 MNHEY, CDR2 SVGEGT. This CDR3 is built from 15 residues. This chain joins TRBV6-2 or TRBV6-3 and TRBJ1-1; tentative D call: TRBD1 (6 bases). The sample comprised blood. The TCR originated in a woman in her forties or fifties with Graves' hyperthyroidism that later progressed to Graves' ophthalmopathy. CDR3 in amino acids: CASSPPQGWGTGAFF. In DNA, the CDR3 is TGTGCCAGCTCGCCACCACAGGGTTGGGGGACTGGAGCTTTCTTT.